This T cell receptor beta chain was recovered during a study of T cell changes during pregnancy in multiple sclerosis. This clone was picked up one time. Profiling relied on immunoSEQ multiplex PCR, and the TCRdb table lists in-frame clones only, not all of them. This sample has tens of thousands of clones; roughly 94% occur once, and the top ten carry roughly 5%. V dropped 5 bases and J dropped 4; count of bases not matched to a gene: 14. This CDR3 is 17 amino acids long. CDR1 and CDR2 (germline): SEHNR, FQNEAQ (reference sequence). The sample was CD8+ T cells from peripheral blood mononuclear cells, taken before pregnancy. This receptor was taken from a female donor with multiple sclerosis, enrolled in a pregnancy study. The J gene is TRBJ1-1, the V gene TRBV7-9; TRBD1 agrees at 9 bases. For the CDR3, the DNA is TGTGCCAGCAGCCTGGACAGGGGCCGCGGGAGGGGCACTGAAGCTTTCTTT. This gives the protein CASSLDRGRGRGTEAFF.